This TCR beta chain was sequenced for a study of cytomegalovirus exposure and HLA in healthy donors. Broader study findings: According to the study, approximately 150 TCR beta chains were cytomegalovirus-associated. It was shown in a later analysis that HLA-associated TCR beta chains were more clonally expanded than other, equally common chains.

Nominally healthy donors were sampled, though unrecorded immune exposures were likely. Comment on this clone: Its antigen is not known.

Per the germline V gene, CDR1 is SGHRS and CDR2 is YFSETQ. The CDR3 is 13 residues long. Trimming cost V 4 bases and J 7 bases, with 11 bases left between them. PCR primers comprised 60 Vbeta and 13 Jbeta primers. Assay: immunoSEQ multiplex PCR; the TCRdb copy retains only in-frame clones and omits some. This table holds 170,000 or so clones, 79% found once. Sequenced: PBMCs. The chain joins TRBV5-1 to TRBJ2-2; TRBD1 is a possible D gene (6 bases). The receptor comes from a woman aged 40 to 50 in good health and CMV-seronegative. This CDR3 is CASSLIQGGELFF. CDR3 DNA: TGCGCCAGCAGCCTGATACAGGGCGGGGAGCTGTTTTTT.